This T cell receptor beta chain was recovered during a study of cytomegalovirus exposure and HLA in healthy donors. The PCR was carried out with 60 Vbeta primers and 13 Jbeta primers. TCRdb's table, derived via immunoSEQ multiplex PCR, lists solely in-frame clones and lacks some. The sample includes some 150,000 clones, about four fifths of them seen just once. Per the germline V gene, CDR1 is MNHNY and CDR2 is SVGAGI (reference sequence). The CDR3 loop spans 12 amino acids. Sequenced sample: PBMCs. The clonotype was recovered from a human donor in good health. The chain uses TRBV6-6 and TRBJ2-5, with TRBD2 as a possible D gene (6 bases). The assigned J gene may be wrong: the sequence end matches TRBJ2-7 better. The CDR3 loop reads CATGGLVVEQYF. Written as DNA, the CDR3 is TGTGCGACCGGGGGACTTGTTGTCGAGCAGTACTTC.